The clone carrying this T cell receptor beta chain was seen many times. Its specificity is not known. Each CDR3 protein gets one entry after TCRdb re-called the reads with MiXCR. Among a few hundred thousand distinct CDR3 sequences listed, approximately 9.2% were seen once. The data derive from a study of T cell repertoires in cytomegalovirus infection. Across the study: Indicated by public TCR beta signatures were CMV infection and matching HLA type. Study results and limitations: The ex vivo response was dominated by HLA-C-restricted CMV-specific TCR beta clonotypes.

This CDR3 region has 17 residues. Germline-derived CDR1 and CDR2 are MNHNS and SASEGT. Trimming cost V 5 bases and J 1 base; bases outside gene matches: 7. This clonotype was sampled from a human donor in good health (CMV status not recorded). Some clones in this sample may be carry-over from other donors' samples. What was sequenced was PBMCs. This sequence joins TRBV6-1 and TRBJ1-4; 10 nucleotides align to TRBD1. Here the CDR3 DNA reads TGTGCCAGCAGTCGCCTGACAGGGGGCGGAACTAATGAAAAACTGTTTTTT. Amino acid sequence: CASSRLTGGGTNEKLFF.